This T cell receptor (beta chain) comes out of a study of beta chain features in type 1 diabetes (dated by TCRdb to the late 2010s). With regard to the full study: Patients and healthy donors did not differ in mean age, gender distribution, total cell number or subset yield. Across all samples, around 100 million sorted cells were examined, and cell number per subset correlated strongly with RNA yield. In the study, TCRB repertoires of sorted circulating CD4+ T cell subsets from recently diagnosed type 1 diabetes patients were compared with those of matched healthy donors. Regulatory and stem cell-like memory subsets were obtained from only 8 patients and roughly eight healthy donors, while naive and central memory subsets were obtained from all 30 or so donors. Here is what the overall study found, with its caveats: Because cDNA was sequenced instead of genomic DNA, highly expressing activated cells could be over-represented, though the groups showed no difference in activation or CD3 levels. Type 1 diabetes patients showed a moderate but significant shortening of TCRB CDR3 length in all four CD4+ subsets. Shorter templates might be favored by PCR, yet because patient and control samples were amplified and corrected together, any such skew would affect both groups equally. HLA sub-analyses involved small numbers of individuals, so any influence of HLA type on TCRB rearrangement remained unresolved. At VDJ recombination sites, type 1 diabetes patients had fewer insertions and more deleted nucleotides, which implies abnormalities in thymic rearrangement. Naive, central memory and regulatory TCRB repertoires appeared to be more similar among patients than among healthy donors.

The entire isolated RNA was reverse transcribed using the High Capacity cDNA Reverse Transcription Kit, and thus expressed TCRB transcripts were sequenced. Naive, central memory and regulatory T cell samples underwent deep immunoSEQ sequencing, averaging approximately 3.3 million total reads per sample. Sorted cells were lysed in RLT buffer and RNA was extracted with DNase-treated RNeasy Micro or Mini kits, depending on cell number. Each cell subset was processed separately to prevent cross-contamination, with patient and healthy donor samples processed together. Using the immunoSEQ multiplex PCR, TCRB sequences were amplified from cDNA into 87-bp fragments spanning the CDR3 region. Sequencing of the amplicons was performed on the Illumina HiSeq platform. In the paper's pipeline: Synthetic template baselines were used to correct PCR bias computationally, reads within Hamming distance 2 were collapsed together, and singletons that could not be merged were discarded. Reads were aligned against IMGT so that V, D and J genes, CDR3 length and insertions or deletions at six rearrangement sites could be assigned. Within each subset, clonotype counts were normalized to sorted cell number, after which true diversity and Gini coefficients were computed with the tcR R package. Repertoire sharing was quantified using the overlap coefficient calculated on TCRB nucleotide sequences. TCRdb limited this immuneACCESS table to in-frame rearrangements with V and J called. A share of clones is missing; checked studies link under half to unresolved V genes, and the rest is unexplained. The DNA was the basis for D and trimming; V, J and clone size are from that table. Recorded for this sample are 300,000 to 400,000 clones; over 7% of them occurred a single time. Of the sample, roughly 1% falls within the top ten clones.

This clone was counted a few times. Its antigen is not yet known. Base qualities are not provided; no much larger clone lies one nucleotide away. The CDR3 sequence holds 16 residues, the cysteine and phenylalanine included. Left in the record is the CDR3 DNA by itself, 48 bases read in frame from the first base. A distance of 19 bases separates the germline ends of V and J, which lose 7 bases and 2 bases respectively. CDR1 and CDR2 are drawn from the germline V gene: MDHEN, SYDVKM. From each donor, a single peripheral blood sample of 90 to 150 mL on average was drawn into heparinised tubes. Using a panel that included CD45RO, CCR7, CD25, CD127, CD95 and CD27, naive, central memory, regulatory and stem cell-like memory CD4+ T cells were sorted on a BD FACSAria II. A purity above 98% was achieved for all sorted populations. PBMCs were isolated right away by Lymphoprep density gradient centrifugation and were stained directly, without culture. Samples were stained and sorted in pairs, with one healthy donor and one patient per experiment, so that batch effects were minimized.

Source material: central memory CD4+ T cells from blood. The sequence joins TRBV28 to TRBJ2-3; TRBD1 is possibly the D segment (6 matching bases). The TCR sequence derives from a man in his thirties or forties with type 1 diabetes. The DNA reads TGTGCCAGCACCGAACCCACCGGGACAAACACAGATACGCAGTATTTT. Translated, this is CASTEPTGTNTDTQYF.